This T cell receptor (beta chain) stems from a study of radiotherapy plus CTLA-4 blockade in lung cancer. CDR3 length equals 14 residues. Trimming cost V 0 bases and J 6 bases, with 11 bases left between them. The V gene's germline CDR1 is SGHRS and CDR2 YFSETQ. In regard to this clone: Antigen: not known.

The table came from immunoSEQ multiplex PCR; TCRdb's copy has only in-frame clones and leaves some out. The sample includes some 110,000 clones, 70% to 85% of them seen just once. Study findings and constraints: Among blood TCR repertoires after radiotherapy plus ipilimumab, tumor-derived clones expanded.

The TCR sequence derives from a human donor with non-small cell lung cancer that progressed on radiotherapy plus ipilimumab. Some clones in this sample may be carry-over from other donors' samples. This specimen consisted of peripheral blood, obtained from a patient treated with radiotherapy plus ipilimumab. The chain employs TRBV5-1 and TRBJ2-3, with D possibly TRBD1 on 5 matching bases. CDR3 in amino acids: CASSLGQGLDTQYF. DNA for the CDR3: TGCGCCAGCAGCTTGGGTCAGGGTTTGGATACGCAGTATTTT.